The sequence of this T cell receptor beta chain was determined in a study of blood T cell repertoires in COVID-19. The overall study: Samples taken during acute and convalescent COVID-19 were collected in the United States, Italy and Spain. PBMCs, B-cell-depleted T cells, or T cells provided the cDNA or gDNA that made up the material.

Germline CDR1 and CDR2: MGHRA and YSYEKL. The CDR3 has 16 residues. V was clipped by 0 bases and J by 5 bases, with 13 bases between them. Living in roughly 23 US areas, the participants were between roughly 18 and 90 years of age. In assigning cohorts, the study relied on participant-reported clinical history. This table comes from immunoSEQ multiplex PCR, and its TCRdb copy is limited to in-frame clones, with some not included. The data show under 300,000 clones, approximately 88% seen once. What was sequenced was PBMCs or T cells enriched from blood (not recorded which). The J gene is TRBJ2-2, the V gene TRBV4-1; maybe TRBD1 (6 bases). The source of this sequence is a woman in her forties with acute COVID-19. The CDR3, as DNA: TGCGCCAGCAGCCAAGAGACAGGTCTCGGAACCGGGGAGCTGTTTTTT. Protein product: CASSQETGLGTGELFF.